Listed here is a single T cell receptor beta chain. The repertoire was sequenced with immunoSEQ multiplex PCR; TCRdb's copy has only in-frame clones and lacks some. This repertoire shows about 240,000 clones, around nine tenths found once; its top ten account for 7.1%. This entry belongs to a study of blood T cell repertoires in COVID-19. The overall study: COVID-19 samples, acute and convalescent, were from the United States, Italy and Spain.

The TCR was taken from a woman aged 70 to 79 with active or convalescent COVID-19. Input material: peripheral blood.

The CDR3 sequence: CASRETGGEQYF. The CDR3 nucleotides read TGTGCCAGCAGAGAAACAGGGGGCGAGCAGTACTTC. The J gene is TRBJ2-7, the V gene TRBV7-3, with 8 bases fitting TRBD1. Germline CDR1 is SGHTA and CDR2 is FQGTGA. V lost 6 bases, J lost 6 bases, and 4 bases stayed unmatched. The CDR3 is 12 amino acids.